These 29 T cell receptor beta chains were sequenced from one sample in a study of beta chain features in type 1 diabetes. The study, taken as a whole, reports: There was a moderate but significant shortening of TCRB CDR3s in all four CD4+ subsets of Type 1 diabetes patients.

cDNA synthesis used the whole RNA isolate, giving expressed TCRB sequences. The protocol was immunoSEQ multiplex PCR, while the TCRdb copy is restricted to in-frame clones and leaves out a portion. The data show roughly 300,000 clones, roughly an eighth seen once. These TCRs are of unknown antigen specificity. Sequencing input: naive CD4+ T cells from blood. The receptor source for this set is a man aged 30 to 39 with type 1 diabetes.

The sample holds a few counts of this clone. The genes are TRBV7-8 and TRBJ1-5; TRBD1 is a possible D gene (6 bases). In germline, CDR1 is SGHVS, CDR2 FQNEAQ. The CDR3 covers 13 residues. V gave up 5 bases and J gave up 6 bases, with 11 bases separating them. The CDR3 DNA is TGTGCCAGCAGCCAGGGGATTCGTCAGCCCCAGCATTTT. As protein: CASSQGIRQPQHF.

This chain links TRBV11-2 with TRBJ2-5, with D perhaps matching TRBD1 (5 bases). CDR3 length equals 15 residues. CDR1 is SGHAT and CDR2 is FQNNGV in the germline V gene. With 1 base removed from V and 5 bases from J, the gap between germline ends came to 14 bases. In DNA form, the CDR3 reads TGTGCCAGCAGCTTAGTTAGGGGTTTCCAGGAGACCCAGTACTTC. Protein: CASSLVRGFQETQYF.

This chain uses TRBV4-3 with TRBJ2-1; D possibly corresponds to TRBD2 (6 bases). V was clipped by 0 bases and J by 4 bases, with 13 bases between them. The germline gives CDR1 LGHNA, CDR2 YSLEER. This CDR3 has 16 amino acids. The CDR3 DNA reads TGCGCCAGCAGCCAAGAGTCCAGCGGGCGATACAATGAGCAGTTCTTC. Protein product: CASSQESSGRYNEQFF.

This clone showed up just a few times. V and J are TRBV27 and TRBJ1-2, with unresolved D. The CDR3 contains 12 residues. The germline V gene encodes CDR1 MNHEY and CDR2 SMNVEV (reference sequence). V was cut by 5 bases and J by 9 bases, with 13 bases left in between. The CDR3 DNA reads as TGTGCCAGCAGTCCCTCCGGGAGAAGCTACACCTTC. It encodes CASSPSGRSYTF.

For the CDR3, the DNA is TGTGCCAGCAGGACCCCGGGCTACGAGCAGTACTTC. The encoded protein is CASRTPGYEQYF. The chain carries TRBV28 and TRBJ2-7; no reliable D call. The CDR3 spans 12 residues. Germline V gene sequence: CDR1 MDHEN, CDR2 SYDVKM. Trimming took off 6 bases at V and 3 bases at J, with 9 bases between the two ends.

This chain's CDR3 is CASRPGLSYEQYF. DNA for the CDR3: TGTGCCAGCAGGCCAGGGCTATCCTACGAGCAGTACTTC. J is TRBJ2-7 and V is TRBV28; D is possibly TRBD1 (5 bases). The CDR3 loop spans 13 amino acids. Germline V gives CDR1 MDHEN, CDR2 SYDVKM. Between the trimmed V and J ends, which lost 6 bases and 1 base, there was a span of 10 bases.

This clone was detected a few times. The chain links TRBV29-1 to TRBJ1-2, with 8 nucleotides matching TRBD1. The CDR3 has 12 amino acids. Per germline, CDR1 SQVTM and CDR2 ANQGSEA. The V gene end was trimmed by 6 bases and the J gene end by 6 bases; junction bases not matched to a gene: 6. The CDR3 loop is CSVPDRENGYTF. In DNA form, the CDR3 reads TGCAGCGTGCCGGACAGGGAGAATGGCTACACCTTC.

There are a few counts of this clone. Other DNA sequences in this sample translate to the same CDR3. The chain couples TRBV9 to TRBJ2-1, with a possible D match to TRBD1 (6 bases). The V gene lost 2 bases and the J gene lost 0 bases, with 9 bases spanning the gap. Germline V gives CDR1 SGDLS, CDR2 YYNGEE. The CDR3 extends over 15 amino acids. CDR3 amino acids: CASSVGTSSYNEQFF. As DNA, the CDR3 is TGTGCCAGCAGCGTCGGGACATCCTCCTACAATGAGCAGTTCTTC.

This clone has more than one count but fewer than ten. The chain employs TRBV5-1 and TRBJ2-7; D is undetermined. The CDR3 loop spans 15 amino acids. With 1 base removed from V and 1 base from J, the gap between germline ends came to 12 bases. The germline V gene has CDR1 SGHRS and CDR2 YFSETQ. The CDR3 reads CASSLLGSQSYEQYF. In DNA, the CDR3 is TGCGCCAGCAGCTTGTTGGGCAGCCAGTCCTACGAGCAGTACTTC.

The rearrangement uses TRBV5-1 and TRBJ2-7, with 9 bases fitting TRBD1. The germline V gene encodes CDR1 SGHRS and CDR2 YFSETQ. Trimming took 3 bases from V and 4 from J; bases not matched to a gene: 8. CDR3 length equals 15 residues. The CDR3 region is CASSSGTGRDYEQYF. The CDR3 DNA follows: TGCGCCAGCAGCTCCGGGACAGGGAGGGATTACGAGCAGTACTTC.

The gene calls are TRBV28 and TRBJ2-7; 10 bases are shared with TRBD2. Germline V gives CDR1 MDHEN, CDR2 SYDVKM. The CDR3 runs 15 residues. With V trimmed by 2 bases and J by 9 bases, 10 bases remained unmatched. CDR3 residues: CASSLRTSGTLGQYF. The CDR3 coding sequence is TGTGCCAGCAGTTTAAGGACTAGCGGCACCCTGGGGCAGTACTTC.

On this clone: One junction end does not reproduce the germline sequence, and a read error may be involved. The same CDR3 can be traced to other DNA sequences in this sample. This chain connects TRBV28 to TRBJ1-2, with D tentatively TRBD1 (5 bases). The CDR3 extends over 13 amino acids. Looked up from germline, CDR1 is MDHEN and CDR2 is SYDVKM. CDR3 coding DNA: TGTGCCAGCAGCTTATTGGGGGGCTATGGCTACACCTTC. Its protein is CASSLLGGYGYTF.

The J gene is TRBJ1-1, the V gene TRBV25-1; D remains unclear. V was cut by 3 bases and J by 6 bases, with 8 bases left in between. Germline V CDR1 and CDR2: MGHDK, SYGVNS. This CDR3 comprises 12 residues. CDR3 DNA: TGTGCCAGCAGTGATCCGGGGTCTGAAGCTTTCTTT. Translation gives CASSDPGSEAFF.

This rearrangement joins TRBV9 to TRBJ2-1; TRBD2 agrees at 7 bases. CDR3 size: 18 residues. V lost 0 bases to trimming and J lost 4 bases; unmatched junction nucleotides: 13. CDR1 and CDR2 from the germline V gene are SGDLS and YYNGEE. The CDR3 region is CASSVAVEGGSGYNEQFF. The DNA of the CDR3 is TGTGCCAGCAGCGTAGCCGTTGAGGGCGGGAGTGGGTACAATGAGCAGTTCTTC.

Points on this clone: Other DNA sequences of this sample code for an identical CDR3. The chain couples TRBV5-1 to TRBJ2-5, with 11 bases matching TRBD2. CDR1 is SGHRS, CDR2 YFSETQ, per germline. The length of the CDR3 is 14 residues. V gave up 4 bases and J gave up 4 bases; unmatched junction bases: 3. For the CDR3, the DNA is TGCGCCAGCAGCCCGGGGACTAGCGGAGAGACCCAGTACTTC. Its translation: CASSPGTSGETQYF. The whole variable domain, filled in from reference TRBV5-1 and TRBJ2-5, reads KAGVTQTPRYLIKTRGQQVTLSCSPISGHRSVSWYQQTPGQGLQFLFEYFSETQRNKGNFPGRFSGRQFSNSRSEMNVSTLELGDSALYLCASSPGTSGETQYFGPGTRLLVL.

J is TRBJ2-7 and V is TRBV6-6; 8 bases map to TRBD1. The CDR3 is 14 amino acids. J gave up 1 base and V 6 bases, and 5 bases lay outside the gene matches. CDR1 and CDR2 (germline): MNHNY, SVGAGI (reference sequence). CDR3 coding DNA: TGTGCCAGCAGCTCTGACAGGGGATCCTACGAGCAGTACTTC. Translation: CASSSDRGSYEQYF.

The J gene is TRBJ2-2, the V gene TRBV5-4; a possible D gene is TRBD1 (5 bases). CDR1 SGHNT and CDR2 YYREEE come from the germline V gene (reference sequence). Trimming removed 4 bases at V and 6 bases at J, with 10 bases between. CDR3 length: 13 amino acids. The CDR3 sequence: CASSPGIPGELFF. The DNA of the CDR3 is TGTGCCAGCAGCCCAGGGATTCCCGGGGAGCTGTTTTTT.

This chain joins TRBV15 and TRBJ2-7, with 7 bases matching TRBD2. The CDR3 is 17 residues long. Germline trimming cut 3 bases from V and 2 bases from J; bases unmatched to any gene: 13. CDR1 is LNHNV, CDR2 YYDKDF, per germline (reference sequence). Here the CDR3 reads CATSSRLGGGFTYEQYF. DNA for the CDR3: TGTGCCACCAGCAGTCGCTTAGGCGGGGGATTTACCTACGAGCAGTACTTC.

This clone was seen a few times. This sequence joins TRBV5-1 and TRBJ1-1; D gene unclear. The ends were cut back, 4 bases at V and 0 bases at J, with 10 bases in the middle. CDR1 and CDR2 (germline): SGHRS, YFSETQ. The CDR3 runs to 14 residues. This CDR3 reads CASSNGLMNTEAFF. The CDR3 DNA reads as TGCGCCAGCAGCAACGGACTGATGAACACTGAAGCTTTCTTT.

The chain uses TRBV7-2 and TRBJ1-5; no reliable D call. The germline CDR1 and CDR2 sequences are SGHTA and FQGNSA. V lost 8 bases, J lost 0 bases, and 5 bases lay in between. The CDR3 is made up of 12 amino acids. The CDR3 DNA sequence: TGTGCCAGCGCTAATAGCAATCAGCCCCAGCATTTT. Residues: CASANSNQPQHF.

This chain connects TRBV7-9 to TRBJ1-2; D call uncertain. This CDR3 region has 13 residues. V lost 3 bases and J 3 bases, leaving 8 bases between the germline ends. Germline values: CDR1 SEHNR, CDR2 FQNEAQ (reference sequence). CDR3 protein: CASSFGGDYGYTF. The CDR3 DNA sequence: TGTGCCAGCAGCTTTGGCGGGGACTATGGCTACACCTTC.

The V call is TRBV30, the J call TRBJ1-2; D ambiguous. The CDR3 has 16 amino acids. Germline assignment: CDR1 GTSNPN and CDR2 SVGIG (reference sequence). V dropped 3 bases and J dropped 4 bases, with 21 bases sitting between them. The CDR3 region is CAWRAMWGGLTYGYTF. CDR3 nucleotide sequence: TGTGCCTGGAGGGCAATGTGGGGAGGCCTGACCTATGGCTACACCTTC.

The genes are TRBV28 and TRBJ2-3; D not certain. With 5 bases removed from V and 4 bases from J, the gap between germline ends came to 10 bases. The CDR3 runs to 13 residues. CDR1 is MDHEN, CDR2 SYDVKM, per germline. The CDR3 spells CASSLSTPDTQYF. As DNA, the CDR3 is TGTGCCAGCAGTCTTAGTACTCCAGATACGCAGTATTTT.

This clone came up many times. The J gene is TRBJ2-2, the V gene TRBV30; D is unclear. Germline V gene sequence: CDR1 GTSNPN, CDR2 SVGIG (reference sequence). The V gene lost 3 bases and the J gene lost 6 bases, with 8 bases spanning the gap. CDR3 size: 12 residues. The DNA for the CDR3 is TGTGCCTGGAGCCCCTTCCCCGGGGAGCTGTTTTTT. Translated, it gives CAWSPFPGELFF.

V is TRBV30 and J is TRBJ2-7, with 15 bases lining up with TRBD2. This CDR3 contains 14 residues. Looked up from germline, CDR1 is GTSNPN and CDR2 is SVGIG (reference sequence). The V gene end was trimmed by 6 bases and the J gene end by 4 bases; junction bases not matched to a gene: 4. Here the CDR3 reads CACRGTSGGYEQYF. The CDR3 bases are TGTGCCTGCAGGGGGACTAGCGGGGGGTACGAGCAGTACTTC.

The chain has TRBV9 and TRBJ2-2; weak D call: TRBD2 (6 bases). The CDR3 is made up of 14 amino acids. In germline, CDR1 is SGDLS, CDR2 YYNGEE. Trimming took off 0 bases at V and 6 bases at J, with 9 bases between the two ends. CDR3 in amino acids: CASSVAGEAGELFF. The CDR3 region has the DNA TGTGCCAGCAGCGTAGCGGGAGAGGCCGGGGAGCTGTTTTTT.

This chain connects TRBV6-6 to TRBJ2-5; 9 bases line up with TRBD1. The length of the CDR3 is 13 residues. V lost 5 bases, J lost 5 bases, and 3 bases stayed unmatched. CDR1 MNHNY and CDR2 SVGAGI come from the germline V gene (reference sequence). As DNA, the CDR3 is TGTGCCAGCAGTAACAGGGGGCGTGAGACCCAGTACTTC. This sequence encodes CASSNRGRETQYF.

This clone has just a few counts. The chain recombines TRBV6-6 with TRBJ2-1; the match to TRBD2 covers 16 bases. CDR1 is MNHNY, CDR2 SVGAGI, per germline (reference sequence). J gave up 15 bases and V 6 bases, and 11 bases lay outside the gene matches. The CDR3 has 15 amino acids. The CDR3 protein is CASRIPGLAGGRWFF. The CDR3 DNA is TGTGCCAGCAGGATACCGGGACTAGCGGGAGGGCGATGGTTCTTC.

This clone was detected only once. This chain uses TRBV30 with TRBJ2-1; D gene ambiguous. The CDR3 has 16 residues. Trimming left V 0 bases short and J 0 bases short, with 12 bases between. The germline V gene encodes CDR1 GTSNPN and CDR2 SVGIG (reference sequence). In nucleotides, the CDR3 is TGTGCCTGGAGTGTATATACGGGTTACTCCTACAATGAGCAGTTCTTC. Its translation: CAWSVYTGYSYNEQFF.